This T cell receptor (beta chain) was identified in a study of blood T cell repertoires in COVID-19. Study in general: PBMCs, B-cell-depleted T cells, or T cells provided the cDNA or gDNA that made up the material.

Original processing notes: Amplification with reference gene primers provided the estimates of nucleated cell counts. Clones were read by immunoSEQ multiplex PCR, and TCRdb kept only the in-frame ones, dropping some. From that table come the V and J calls and clone size; the DNA was used to work out D and trimming. The sample shows tens of thousands of clones, about 81% of them seen only once. Germline CDR1 is LGHDT and CDR2 is YNNKEL (reference sequence). The CDR3 sequence is 19 residues long. After removal of 0 bases from V and 1 base from J, the junction contained 9 bases not matched to a gene. Sample: peripheral blood. This rearrangement joins TRBV3-1 (or the pseudogene TRBV3-2) to TRBJ2-4; the match to TRBD2 covers 10 bases. This TCR derives from a human donor in a cohort sampled during active COVID-19. CDR3 sequence: CASSQDGGAGGPAKNIQYF. The DNA for the CDR3 is TGTGCCAGCAGCCAAGATGGGGGAGCGGGGGGGCCTGCCAAAAACATTCAGTACTTC.